The entry below describes one T cell receptor (beta chain). Its antigen is not known. The CDR3 spans 13 residues. Germline CDR1 reads SEHNR; CDR2 reads FQNEAQ (reference sequence). V shed 5 bases and J shed 0 bases, with 7 bases lying between them. After isolation, RNA underwent reverse transcription to generate cDNA as the sequencing template. TCRdb keeps only in-frame clones here, not all; method: immunoSEQ multiplex PCR. The table shows about 76,000 clones, with roughly 30% occurring only once. This record comes from a study of CD8+ T cells in alopecia areata. Study results and caveats: While tofacitinib was given, many expanded lesional clones persisted in scalp and blood.

Indicated treatment: oral pan-JAK inhibitor, 5-10 mg twice daily. Researchers took lesional scalp punch biopsies and peripheral blood from people who were alopecia areata patients. PBMCs yielded sorted CD4+ and CD8+ T cells. The chain links TRBV7-9 to TRBJ1-1; D not resolved. This TCR came from a human donor with alopecia areata. Sequenced here: CD8+ T cells sorted from blood, sampled at week 4, from a patient treated with tofacitinib. The CDR3 DNA reads TGTGCCAGCAGCGTAGATGTGAACACTGAAGCTTTCTTT. It yields the protein CASSVDVNTEAFF.